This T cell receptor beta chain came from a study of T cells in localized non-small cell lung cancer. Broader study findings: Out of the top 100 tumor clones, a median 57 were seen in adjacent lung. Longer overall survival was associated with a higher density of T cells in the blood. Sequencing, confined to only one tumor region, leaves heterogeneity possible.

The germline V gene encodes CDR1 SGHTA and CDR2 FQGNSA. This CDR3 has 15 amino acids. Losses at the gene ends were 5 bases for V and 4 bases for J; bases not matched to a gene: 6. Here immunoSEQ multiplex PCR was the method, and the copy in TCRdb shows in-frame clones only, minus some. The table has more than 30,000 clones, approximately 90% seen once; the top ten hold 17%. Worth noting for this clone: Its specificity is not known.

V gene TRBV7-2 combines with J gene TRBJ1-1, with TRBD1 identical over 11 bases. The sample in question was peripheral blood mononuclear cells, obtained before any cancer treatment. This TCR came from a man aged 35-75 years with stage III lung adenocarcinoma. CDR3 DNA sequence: TGTGCCAGCAGCCCCTGGGACAGGGGGGGCACTGAAGCTTTCTTT. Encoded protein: CASSPWDRGGTEAFF.